This is a list of T cell receptor beta chains from one sample in a study of T cells in Graves' hyperthyroidism and ophthalmopathy. Using its own MiXCR run on the multiplex PCR reads, TCRdb lists one record per CDR3 protein. The sample holds around 600,000 distinct CDR3 sequences, about 45% seen once. Specimen: peripheral blood or thyroid tissue (not recorded which). Receptors were obtained from an adult man with Graves' disease, either hyperthyroidism or ophthalmopathy (not recorded which). Both conserved end residues are part of each CDR3.

cdr3_length,j_call,v_call,cdr3_aa
15,TRBJ1-1,TRBV7-9,CASSGGSSRSTEAFF
13,TRBJ2-7,TRBV2,CASLGTGLIEQYF
14,TRBJ1-2,TRBV7-9,CASSPDGVNYGYTF
14,TRBJ1-5,TRBV7-2,CASSLPGGVEPQHF
17,TRBJ2-6,TRBV5-1,CASSLDQGSPGANVLTF
15,TRBJ2-5,TRBV2,CASRTSGDPGGTQYF
17,TRBJ1-1,TRBV10-3,CAIRAGTAGRFRFEAFF
16,TRBJ2-5,TRBV19,CARPQGRADRQETQYF
15,TRBJ1-2,TRBV10-3,CASNTIGTGGEEGTF
16,TRBJ2-6,TRBV2,CASRSPGGPGANVLTF
12,TRBJ1-5,TRBV5-6,CASSQDPQPQHF
13,TRBJ2-5,TRBV20-1,CSAGTSAQETQYF
14,TRBJ1-4,TRBV29-1,CSVAGDTGYEKLFF
13,TRBJ2-7,TRBV20-1,CSAPRSDSYEQYF
14,TRBJ1-5,TRBV19,CAGSMRGGYQPQHF
17,TRBJ1-3,TRBV7-8,CASSYPRDPEAGNTIYF
12,TRBJ2-5,TRBV2,CASSVESETQYF
15,TRBJ2-6,TRBV12-3/TRBV12-4,CASSLPPSGANVLTF
14,TRBJ1-2,TRBV20-1,CSARQTGGVYGYTF
14,TRBJ1-6,TRBV3-1,CASSQTGRESPLHF
13,TRBJ2-5,TRBV24-1,CATSDPAQETQYF
15,TRBJ2-7,TRBV12-3/TRBV12-4,CASSYGLFDSYEQYF
15,TRBJ1-2,TRBV7-3,CASPSGGGGNYGYTF
15,TRBJ1-6,TRBV7-8,CASSQDLVPNSPLHF
11,TRBJ1-2,TRBV7-9,CASRGPGDYTF
15,TRBJ1-1,TRBV12-3/TRBV12-4,CASRFEGRTYTEAFF
13,TRBJ2-7,TRBV7-9,CASSQSGAYEQYF
11,TRBJ2-7,TRBV29-1,CSVDRAGEQYF
11,TRBJ2-7,TRBV7-2,CASGQTQGQYF
14,TRBJ1-6,TRBV9,CASSVTGAGSPLHF
13,TRBJ2-2,TRBV6-5,CASSYIFFGELFF
13,TRBJ1-2,TRBV3-1,CASKTGRNYGYTF
13,TRBJ2-1,TRBV7-9,CASSWGTSNEQFF
17,TRBJ1-1,TRBV5-1,CASSTGTGRSMNTEAFF
16,TRBJ2-7,TRBV7-2,CASSYDLAGGPYEQYF
16,TRBJ2-1,TRBV2,CASSPPGLAGHNEQFF
15,TRBJ1-1,TRBV5-1,CASSLAMGAGTEAFF
15,TRBJ1-5,TRBV7-9,CASSQGQGLDQPQHF
14,TRBJ2-2,TRBV10-3,CAISEYNRDRGLFF
15,TRBJ1-5,TRBV10-2,CASSQDAGQDQPQHF
14,TRBJ1-1,TRBV12-3/TRBV12-4,CASRPGQLNTEAFF
18,TRBJ1-2,TRBV29-1,CSVEDPGQGARLNYGYTF